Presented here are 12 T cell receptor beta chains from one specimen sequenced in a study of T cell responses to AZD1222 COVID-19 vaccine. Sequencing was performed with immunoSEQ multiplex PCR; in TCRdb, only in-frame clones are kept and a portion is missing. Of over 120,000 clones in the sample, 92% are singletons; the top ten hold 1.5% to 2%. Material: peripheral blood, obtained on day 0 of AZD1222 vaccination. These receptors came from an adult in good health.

This CDR3 is CASSPDRVEAFF. The CDR3 DNA is TGTGCCAGCAGCCCAGACAGGGTTGAAGCTTTCTTT. The rearrangement uses TRBV3-1 (or the pseudogene TRBV3-2) and TRBJ1-1; 7 nucleotides align to TRBD1. The germline CDR1 and CDR2 sequences are LGHDT and YNNKEL (reference sequence). This CDR3 has 12 amino acids. V shed 4 bases, J shed 7 bases, and the junction held 3 bases outside the gene matches.

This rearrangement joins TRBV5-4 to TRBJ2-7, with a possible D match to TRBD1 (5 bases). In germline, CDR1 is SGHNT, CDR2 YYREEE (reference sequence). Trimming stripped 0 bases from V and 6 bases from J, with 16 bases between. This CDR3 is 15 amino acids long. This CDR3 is CASSLERAGLLEQYF. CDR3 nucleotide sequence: TGTGCCAGCAGCTTGGAGAGAGCAGGGTTACTCGAGCAGTACTTC.

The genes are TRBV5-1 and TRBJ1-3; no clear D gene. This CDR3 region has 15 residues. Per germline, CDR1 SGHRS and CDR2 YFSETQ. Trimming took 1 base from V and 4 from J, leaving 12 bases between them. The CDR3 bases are TGCGCCAGCAGCTTGACCGGAAGCCAGGGAAACACCATATATTTT. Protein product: CASSLTGSQGNTIYF.

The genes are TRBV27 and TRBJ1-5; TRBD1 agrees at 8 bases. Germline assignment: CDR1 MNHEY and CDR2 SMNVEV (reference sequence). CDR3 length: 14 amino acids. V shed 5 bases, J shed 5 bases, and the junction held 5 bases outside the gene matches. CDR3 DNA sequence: TGTGCCAGCAGTCCCAGGGGGCCGTATCAGCCCCAGCATTTT. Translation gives CASSPRGPYQPQHF.

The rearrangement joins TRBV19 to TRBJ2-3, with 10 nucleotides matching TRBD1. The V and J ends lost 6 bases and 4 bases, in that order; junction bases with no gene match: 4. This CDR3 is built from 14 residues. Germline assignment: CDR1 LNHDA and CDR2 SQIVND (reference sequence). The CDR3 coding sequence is TGTGCCAGTAGGGGACAGGGGATCGCAGATACGCAGTATTTT. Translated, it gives CASRGQGIADTQYF.

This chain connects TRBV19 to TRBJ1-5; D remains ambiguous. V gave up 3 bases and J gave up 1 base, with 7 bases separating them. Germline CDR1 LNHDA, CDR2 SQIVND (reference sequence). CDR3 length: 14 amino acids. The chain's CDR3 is CASSISSSNQPQHF. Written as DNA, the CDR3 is TGTGCCAGTAGTATTTCATCAAGCAATCAGCCCCAGCATTTT.

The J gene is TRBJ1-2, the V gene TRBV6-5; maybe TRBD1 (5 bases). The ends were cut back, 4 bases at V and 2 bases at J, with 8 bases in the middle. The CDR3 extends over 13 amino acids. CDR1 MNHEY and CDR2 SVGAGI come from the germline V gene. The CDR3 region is CASSFRDNYGYTF. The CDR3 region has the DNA TGTGCCAGCAGTTTCCGGGACAACTATGGCTACACCTTC.

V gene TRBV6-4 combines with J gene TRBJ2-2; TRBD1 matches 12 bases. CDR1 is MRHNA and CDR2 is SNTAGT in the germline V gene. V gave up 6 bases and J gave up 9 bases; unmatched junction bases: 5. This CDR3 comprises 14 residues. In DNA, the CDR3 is TGTGCCAGCAGCCCGGGACAGGGGGCCCGGGAGCTGTTTTTT. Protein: CASSPGQGARELFF.

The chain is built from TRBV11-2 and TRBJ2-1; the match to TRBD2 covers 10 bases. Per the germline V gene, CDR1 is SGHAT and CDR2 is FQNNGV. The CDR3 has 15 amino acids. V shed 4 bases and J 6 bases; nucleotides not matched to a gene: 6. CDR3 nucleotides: TGTGCCAGCAGCTCACTAGCGGGGAACCTCAATGAGCAGTTCTTC. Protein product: CASSSLAGNLNEQFF. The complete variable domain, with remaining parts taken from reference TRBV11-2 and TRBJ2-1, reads EAGVAQSPRYKIIEKRQSVAFWCNPISGHATLYWYQQILGQGPKLLIQFQNNGVVDDSQLPKDRFSAERLKGVDSTLKIQPAKLEDSAVYLCASSSLAGNLNEQFFGPGTRLTVL.

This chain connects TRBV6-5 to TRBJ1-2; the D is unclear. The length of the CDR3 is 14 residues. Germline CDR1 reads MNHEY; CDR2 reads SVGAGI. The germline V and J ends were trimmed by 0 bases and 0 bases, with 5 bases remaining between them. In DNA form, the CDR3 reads TGTGCCAGCAGTTACTCTCCACCTAACTATGGCTACACCTTC. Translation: CASSYSPPNYGYTF.

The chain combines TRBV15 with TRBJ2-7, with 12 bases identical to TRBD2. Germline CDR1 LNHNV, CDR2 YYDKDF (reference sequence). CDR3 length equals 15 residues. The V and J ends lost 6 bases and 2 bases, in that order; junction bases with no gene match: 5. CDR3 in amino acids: CATRLLAGGTYEQYF. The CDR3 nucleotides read TGTGCCACCAGGCTACTAGCGGGAGGTACCTACGAGCAGTACTTC.

For the CDR3, the DNA is TGTGCCAGCAGCGTGCTACCGACGACAGATAATTCACCCCTCCACTTT. The encoded protein is CASSVLPTTDNSPLHF. The rearrangement links TRBV5-5 to TRBJ1-6, with D perhaps TRBD1 (5 bases). This CDR3 is 16 amino acids long. Germline CDR1 reads SGHKS; CDR2 reads YYEKEE (reference sequence). Trimming stripped 4 bases from V and 5 bases from J, with 16 bases between.